This T cell receptor (beta chain) is drawn from a study of T-cell reconstitution after alpha-beta-depleted transplantation in children. The sample holds a few counts of this clonotype. TCRbeta library construction was performed incorporating unique molecular identifiers. TCRdb ran MiXCR on the PCR reads and lists one entry per CDR3 protein. The data show 640,000 or so distinct CDR3 sequences, 15% to 20% seen once. Trimming stripped 6 bases from V and 2 bases from J, with 10 bases between. The CDR3 loop spans 14 amino acids. CDR1 and CDR2 from the germline V gene are MNHEY and SVGAGI. The sequence derives from a human donor who donated a stem cell graft to a child with acute myeloid leukemia. This specimen consisted of PBMCs from the stem cell graft donor, obtained from the stem cell graft. The chain has TRBV6-5 and TRBJ2-2, with D perhaps matching TRBD2 (6 bases). CDR3 nucleotides: TGTGCCAGCAGCTCGGGGGTCAACACCGGGGAGCTGTTTTTT. This codes for CASSSGVNTGELFF.